This entry lists 6 T cell receptor beta chains sequenced from one sample in a study of OX40 agonist ivuxolimab in advanced cancers. The repertoire was sequenced with immunoSEQ multiplex PCR; TCRdb's copy has only in-frame clones and lacks some. The repertoire consists of tens of thousands of clones, with roughly 88% occurring once and the leading ten covering 0.95% to 1.3%. Sequenced material: CD4+ or CD8+ T cells sorted from blood, taken in a trial of the OX40 agonist ivuxolimab. The source of these receptors is an adult with an advanced solid tumor such as melanoma, head and neck, liver or kidney cancer.

The chain carries TRBV6-5 and TRBJ1-2; maybe TRBD1 (6 bases). The germline gives CDR1 MNHEY, CDR2 SVGAGI. The CDR3 has 12 amino acids. V lost 6 bases and J lost 7, with 12 bases in between. CDR3 protein: CASSDRFGGYTF. The CDR3 nucleotides are TGTGCCAGCAGCGACAGGTTTGGTGGCTACACCTTC.

V and J are TRBV6-1 and TRBJ2-7; TRBD2 agrees at 13 bases. This CDR3 comprises 15 residues. The germline CDR1 and CDR2 sequences are MNHNS and SASEGT. V was pared by 5 bases and J by 4 bases, with 5 bases of the junction left unmatched. CDR3 region: CASSSGLAGAYEQYF. The CDR3 DNA sequence: TGTGCCAGCAGTTCTGGACTAGCGGGGGCATACGAGCAGTACTTC.

V gene TRBV4-1 combines with J gene TRBJ1-2; no clear D. This CDR3 contains 16 residues. Germline CDR1 reads MGHRA; CDR2 reads YSYEKL. The V gene lost 0 bases and the J gene lost 0 bases, with 11 bases spanning the gap. The CDR3 sequence is CASSQEERPPNYGYTF. The DNA of the CDR3 is TGCGCCAGCAGCCAAGAAGAGAGACCTCCTAACTATGGCTACACCTTC.

Note on this clone: Other nucleotide sequences from this sample produce the same CDR3. V and J are TRBV4-3 and TRBJ1-2, with D possibly matching TRBD1 (5 bases). The CDR3 sequence is 11 residues long. The germline gives CDR1 LGHNA, CDR2 YSLEER. V shed 8 bases and J shed 7 bases, with 11 bases lying between them. CDR3 loop: CASGTGGGYTF. DNA for the CDR3: TGCGCCAGCGGAACAGGAGGTGGCTACACCTTC.

This clone was counted a single time. The chain carries TRBV7-2 and TRBJ1-4; D remains unclear. Trimming removed 5 bases from V and 4 bases from J, with 17 bases in between. This CDR3 comprises 16 residues. Germline CDR1 SGHTA, CDR2 FQGNSA. For the CDR3, the DNA is TGTGCCAGCAGCCCTTCCACCGGACGGATTAATGAAAAACTGTTTTTT. Translation gives CASSPSTGRINEKLFF.

The CDR3 sequence is CASTDRGGQALGEQYF. CDR3 coding DNA: TGTGCCAGCACCGATAGGGGGGGACAGGCCTTGGGCGAGCAGTACTTC. The chain carries TRBV5-5 and TRBJ2-7; D is possibly TRBD1 (8 bases). The V end was cut by 6 bases, the J end by 6 bases, with 25 bases between. CDR3 size: 16 residues. Germline V CDR1 and CDR2: SGHKS, YYEKEE (reference sequence).